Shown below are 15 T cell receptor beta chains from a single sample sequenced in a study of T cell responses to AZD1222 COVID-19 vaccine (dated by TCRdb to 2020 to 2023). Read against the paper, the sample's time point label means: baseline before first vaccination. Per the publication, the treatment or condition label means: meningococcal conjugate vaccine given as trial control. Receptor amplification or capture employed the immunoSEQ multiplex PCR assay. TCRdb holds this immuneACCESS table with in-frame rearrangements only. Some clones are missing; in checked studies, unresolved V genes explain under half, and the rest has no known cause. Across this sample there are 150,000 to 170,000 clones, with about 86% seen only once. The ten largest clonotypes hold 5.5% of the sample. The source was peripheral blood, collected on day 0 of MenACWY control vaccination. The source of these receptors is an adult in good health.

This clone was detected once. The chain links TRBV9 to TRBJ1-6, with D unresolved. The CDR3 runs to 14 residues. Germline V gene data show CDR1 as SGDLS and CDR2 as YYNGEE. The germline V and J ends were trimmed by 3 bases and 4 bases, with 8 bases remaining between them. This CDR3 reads CASSALRYNSPLHF. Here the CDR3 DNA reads TGTGCCAGCAGCGCCCTCCGATATAATTCACCCCTCCACTTT.

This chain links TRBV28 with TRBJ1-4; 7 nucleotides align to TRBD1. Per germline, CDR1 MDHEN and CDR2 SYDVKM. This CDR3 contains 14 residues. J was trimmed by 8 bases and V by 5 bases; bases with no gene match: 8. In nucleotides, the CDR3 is TGTGCCAGCAGTACCCGGGACAGTATAGAAAAACTGTTTTTT. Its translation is CASSTRDSIEKLFF.

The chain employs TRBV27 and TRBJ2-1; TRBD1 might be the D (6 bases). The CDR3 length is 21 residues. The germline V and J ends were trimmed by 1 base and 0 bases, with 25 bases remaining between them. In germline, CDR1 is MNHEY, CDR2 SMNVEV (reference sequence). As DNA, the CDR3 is TGTGCCAGCAGTTTATTTCCGAGCAGATTCACAGGGTATCGCTCCTACAATGAGCAGTTCTTC. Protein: CASSLFPSRFTGYRSYNEQFF.

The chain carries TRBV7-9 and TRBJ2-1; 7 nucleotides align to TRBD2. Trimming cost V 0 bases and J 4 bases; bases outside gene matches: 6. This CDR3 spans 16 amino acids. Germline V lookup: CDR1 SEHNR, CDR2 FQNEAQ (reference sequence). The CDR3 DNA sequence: TGTGCCAGCAGCTTAGCCCTTAGCGGGCCGTACAATGAGCAGTTCTTC. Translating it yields CASSLALSGPYNEQFF.

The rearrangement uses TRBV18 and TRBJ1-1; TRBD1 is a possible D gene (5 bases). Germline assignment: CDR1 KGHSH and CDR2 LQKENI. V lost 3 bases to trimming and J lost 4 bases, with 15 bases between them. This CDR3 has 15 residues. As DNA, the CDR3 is TGTGCCAGCTCACCCCGGGACTACGGCGCCACTGAAGCTTTCTTT. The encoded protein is CASSPRDYGATEAFF. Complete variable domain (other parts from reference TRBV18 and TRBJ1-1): NAGVMQNPRHLVRRRGQEARLRCSPMKGHSHVYWYRQLPEEGLKFMVYLQKENIIDESGMPKERFSAEFPKEGPSILRIQQVVRGDSAAYFCASSPRDYGATEAFFGQGTRLTVV.

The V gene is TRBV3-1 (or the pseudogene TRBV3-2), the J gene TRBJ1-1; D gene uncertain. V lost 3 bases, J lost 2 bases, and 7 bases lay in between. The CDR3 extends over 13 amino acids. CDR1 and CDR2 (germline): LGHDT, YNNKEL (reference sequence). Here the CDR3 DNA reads TGTGCCAGCAGCCAGCGATCAAACACTGAAGCTTTCTTT. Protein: CASSQRSNTEAFF.

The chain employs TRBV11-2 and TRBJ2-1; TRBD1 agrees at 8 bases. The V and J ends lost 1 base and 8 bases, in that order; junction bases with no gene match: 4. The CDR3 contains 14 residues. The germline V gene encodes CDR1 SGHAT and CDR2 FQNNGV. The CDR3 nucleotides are TGTGCCAGCAGCTTAGTACAGGGGGTCTATGAGCAGTTCTTC. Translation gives CASSLVQGVYEQFF.

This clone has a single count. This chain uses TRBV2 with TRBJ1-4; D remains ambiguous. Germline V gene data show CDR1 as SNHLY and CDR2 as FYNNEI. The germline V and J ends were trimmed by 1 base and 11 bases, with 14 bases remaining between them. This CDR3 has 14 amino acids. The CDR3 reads CASSEGPSRPKLFF. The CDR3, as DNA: TGTGCCAGCAGTGAAGGGCCGAGCCGCCCGAAACTGTTTTTT.

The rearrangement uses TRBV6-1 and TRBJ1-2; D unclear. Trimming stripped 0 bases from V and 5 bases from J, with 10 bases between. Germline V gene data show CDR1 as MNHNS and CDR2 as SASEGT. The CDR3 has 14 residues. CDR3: CASSEADVLYGYTF. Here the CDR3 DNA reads TGTGCCAGCAGTGAAGCGGACGTTCTGTATGGCTACACCTTC.

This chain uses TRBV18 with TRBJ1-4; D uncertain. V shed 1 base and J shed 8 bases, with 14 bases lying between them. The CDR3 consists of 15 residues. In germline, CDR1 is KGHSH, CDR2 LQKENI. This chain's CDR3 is CASSPLTSLGEKLFF. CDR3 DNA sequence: TGTGCCAGCTCACCACTCACCTCGCTGGGGGAAAAACTGTTTTTT. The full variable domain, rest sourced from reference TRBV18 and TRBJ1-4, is NAGVMQNPRHLVRRRGQEARLRCSPMKGHSHVYWYRQLPEEGLKFMVYLQKENIIDESGMPKERFSAEFPKEGPSILRIQQVVRGDSAAYFCASSPLTSLGEKLFFGSGTQLSVL.

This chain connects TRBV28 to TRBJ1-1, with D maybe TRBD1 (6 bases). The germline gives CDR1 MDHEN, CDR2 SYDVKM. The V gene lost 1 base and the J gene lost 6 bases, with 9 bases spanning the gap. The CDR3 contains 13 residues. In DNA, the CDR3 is TGTGCCAGCAGTTTATCACAGGGCTCTGAAGCTTTCTTT. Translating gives CASSLSQGSEAFF.

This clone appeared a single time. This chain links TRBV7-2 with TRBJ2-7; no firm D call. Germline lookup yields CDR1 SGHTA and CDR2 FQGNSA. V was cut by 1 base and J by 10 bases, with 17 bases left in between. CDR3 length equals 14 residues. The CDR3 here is CASSLVPVQTAQYF. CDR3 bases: TGTGCCAGCAGCTTAGTCCCCGTCCAGACCGCACAGTACTTC.

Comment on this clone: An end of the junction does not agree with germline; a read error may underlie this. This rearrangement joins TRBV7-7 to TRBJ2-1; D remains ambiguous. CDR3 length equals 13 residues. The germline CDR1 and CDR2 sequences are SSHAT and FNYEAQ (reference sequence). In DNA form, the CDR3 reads TGTGCTAGCAGCCCTACTACCCTGGGAGAGCAGTTCTTC. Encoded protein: CASSPTTLGEQFF.

The CDR3 here is CASSKRAGGYSNEQFF. CDR3 DNA sequence: TGTGCCAGTAGTAAAAGAGCGGGAGGGTATTCCAATGAGCAGTTCTTC. The V call is TRBV19, the J call TRBJ2-1; 10 nucleotides match TRBD2. The CDR3 loop spans 16 amino acids. Trimming at V came to 4 bases and at J to 6 bases, leaving 9 bases not matched to a gene. The germline V gene has CDR1 LNHDA and CDR2 SQIVND (reference sequence).

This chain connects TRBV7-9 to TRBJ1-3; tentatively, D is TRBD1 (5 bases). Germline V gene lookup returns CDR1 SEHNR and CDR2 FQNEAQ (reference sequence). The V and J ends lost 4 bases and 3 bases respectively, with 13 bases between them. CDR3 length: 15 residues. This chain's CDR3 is CASSSPGIIGNTIYF. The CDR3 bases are TGTGCCAGCAGCTCGCCAGGGATTATTGGAAACACCATATATTTT.